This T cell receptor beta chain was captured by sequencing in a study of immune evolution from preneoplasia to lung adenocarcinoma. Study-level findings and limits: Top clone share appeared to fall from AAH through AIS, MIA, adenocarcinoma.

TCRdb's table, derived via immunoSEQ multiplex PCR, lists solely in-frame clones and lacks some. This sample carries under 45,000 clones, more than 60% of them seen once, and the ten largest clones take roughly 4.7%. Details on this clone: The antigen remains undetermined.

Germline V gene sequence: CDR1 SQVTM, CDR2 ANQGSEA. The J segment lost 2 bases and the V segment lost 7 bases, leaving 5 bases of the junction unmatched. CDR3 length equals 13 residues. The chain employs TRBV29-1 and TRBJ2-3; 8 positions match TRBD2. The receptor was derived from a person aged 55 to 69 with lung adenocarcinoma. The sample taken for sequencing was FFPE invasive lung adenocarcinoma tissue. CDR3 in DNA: TGCAGCGCAATAGCGGGAATCACAGATACGCAGTATTTT. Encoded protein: CSAIAGITDTQYF.